This TCR beta chain originates from a study of beta chain features in type 1 diabetes. Expressed TCRB transcripts were sequenced, since all the RNA that had been isolated was reverse transcribed. Sequencing used immunoSEQ multiplex PCR; TCRdb keeps in-frame clones, though not all of them. The data contain around 290,000 clones, about 8% of them singletons. Details on this clone: The antigen remains unidentified.

Study results and caveats: Possibly, sequencing cDNA over-represented cells that had high TCR expression levels.

Germline CDR1 is SGHRS and CDR2 is YFSETQ. CDR3 length equals 17 residues. The V gene end was trimmed by 0 bases and the J gene end by 5 bases; junction bases not matched to a gene: 4. Sequencing used central memory CD4+ T cells from blood. The chain joins TRBV5-1 to TRBJ2-5; TRBD2 agrees at 16 bases. The sequence was collected from a woman aged 18-30 years in good health. As DNA, the CDR3 is TGCGCCAGCAGCTTGGTGGGACTAGCGGGGGGGCCGGAGACCCAGTACTTC. Its translation is CASSLVGLAGGPETQYF.